Shown below are 14 T cell receptor beta chains from a single sample sequenced in a study of blood T cell repertoires in COVID-19. Clones were sequenced by immunoSEQ multiplex PCR, and TCRdb holds only the in-frame ones, with some missing. Among some 57,000 clones listed, 90% were seen once. What was sequenced was peripheral blood. The receptor source for this set is a man between 60 and 75 years old with active COVID-19.

There are a few counts of this clone. This chain uses TRBV20-1 with TRBJ1-2, with unresolved D. CDR1 is DFQATT and CDR2 is SNEGSKA in the germline V gene (reference sequence). The CDR3 is made up of 9 amino acids. V shed 6 bases and J shed 8 bases, with 7 bases lying between them. CDR3 sequence reads: CSAPEGYTF. Here the CDR3 DNA reads TGCAGTGCCCCCGAGGGCTACACCTTC.

J is TRBJ2-5 and V is TRBV7-2; no clear D gene. Germline V gene data show CDR1 as SGHTA and CDR2 as FQGNSA. Trimming cost V 5 bases and J 4 bases, with 17 bases left between them. CDR3 length: 15 amino acids. The CDR3 nucleotides read TGTGCCAGCAGCCCCCAATTCCAAGGCGGAGAGACCCAGTACTTC. This gives the protein CASSPQFQGGETQYF.

The V and J genes are TRBV19 and TRBJ2-7; 8 bases match TRBD2. The CDR3 sequence is 12 residues long. The germline V gene has CDR1 LNHDA and CDR2 SQIVND (reference sequence). V trimming: 8 bases; J trimming: 3 bases; junction bases outside the gene matches: 3. CDR3 sequence: CASRSGSYEQYF. As DNA, the CDR3 is TGTGCCAGTCGCAGCGGGAGCTACGAGCAGTACTTC. The full variable domain, its missing parts supplied by reference TRBV19 and TRBJ2-7, is DGGITQSPKYLFRKEGQNVTLSCEQNLNHDAMYWYRQDPGQGLRLIYYSQIVNDFQKGDIAEGYSVSREKKESFPLTVTSAQKNPTAFYLCASRSGSYEQYFGPGTRLTVT.

V is TRBV5-1 and J is TRBJ2-3, with 9 bases matching TRBD2. The trim removed 5 bases at V and 2 bases at J, leaving 9 bases unmatched. This CDR3 contains 16 residues. The V gene's germline CDR1 is SGHRS and CDR2 YFSETQ. DNA for the CDR3: TGCGCCAGCAGTCCCTCCCTAGCGGGGCTCACAGATACGCAGTATTTT. Translation gives CASSPSLAGLTDTQYF.

This clone was found once. Mismatch with germline at one junction end may stem from a read error. Distinct nucleotide sequences in the sample also encode this CDR3. The chain is built from TRBV12-5 and TRBJ2-1, with D maybe TRBD1 (6 bases). CDR1 and CDR2 (germline): LGHNT, FRNRAP. There are 14 residues in the CDR3. The CDR3 DNA reads TGTGCTAGTGGTTTGGGTACAGGGTACAGTGAGCAGTTCTTC. It yields the protein CASGLGTGYSEQFF.

The J gene is TRBJ1-2, the V gene TRBV28, with D perhaps TRBD1 (5 bases). Per the germline V gene, CDR1 is MDHEN and CDR2 is SYDVKM. The CDR3 runs 13 residues. V was clipped by 7 bases and J by 6 bases, with 15 bases between them. This chain's CDR3 is CASTSYLGHGYTF. Here the CDR3 DNA reads TGTGCCAGCACTTCTTATCTGGGGCATGGCTACACCTTC.

This chain joins TRBV7-8 and TRBJ1-5; TRBD1 matches 8 bases. Germline CDR1 is SGHVS and CDR2 is FQNEAQ. The trim removed 0 bases at V and 0 bases at J, leaving 4 bases unmatched. This CDR3 comprises 17 residues. The CDR3 nucleotides read TGTGCCAGCAGCTTAGCGCACGGACAGGGTAGCAATCAGCCCCAGCATTTT. It is translated as CASSLAHGQGSNQPQHF.

The sample holds one count of this clone. CDR3 amino acids: CASSLERVPPTDTQYF. CDR3 nucleotides: TGTGCCAGCAGCTTAGAAAGAGTCCCGCCCACAGATACGCAGTATTTT. This chain links TRBV7-6 with TRBJ2-3, with unresolved D. V lost 1 base and J 2 bases, leaving 13 bases between the germline ends. The CDR3 loop spans 16 amino acids. Germline lookup yields CDR1 SGHVS and CDR2 FNYEAQ.

This chain uses TRBV5-8 with TRBJ2-3; 8 nucleotides agree with TRBD2. The germline gives CDR1 SGHTS, CDR2 YDEGEE. V was clipped by 3 bases and J by 5 bases; unmatched bases: 11. The CDR3 extends over 16 amino acids. The CDR3 DNA reads as TGTGCCAGCAGCTGGATTTTCGGGGGGGAGGTAGATACGCAGTATTTT. Translation: CASSWIFGGEVDTQYF.

This clone was detected once. V is TRBV6-5 and J is TRBJ1-6; the D gene is possibly TRBD1 (5 bases). The CDR3 consists of 14 residues. V gave up 6 bases and J gave up 5 bases, with 11 bases separating them. Germline assignment: CDR1 MNHEY and CDR2 SVGAGI. This CDR3 is CASRAETDNSPLHF. The CDR3 DNA is TGTGCCAGCAGGGCCGAGACAGATAATTCACCCCTCCACTTT.

The chain has TRBV7-8 and TRBJ1-4; D not resolved. The CDR3 length is 13 residues. The germline CDR1 and CDR2 sequences are SGHVS and FQNEAQ. V lost 1 base and J 10 bases, leaving 10 bases between the germline ends. The CDR3: CASSLGPEGKLFF. In DNA, the CDR3 is TGTGCCAGCAGCTTAGGACCCGAGGGAAAACTGTTTTTT. The full variable domain, in which reference TRBV7-8 and TRBJ1-4 provide the parts outside the CDR3, is GAGVSQSPRYKVAKRGQDVALRCDPISGHVSLFWYQQALGQGPEFLTYFQNEAQLDKSGLPSDRFFAERPEGSVSTLKIQRTQQEDSAVYLCASSLGPEGKLFFGSGTQLSVL.

The chain combines TRBV18 with TRBJ2-3; 14 bases match TRBD2. The CDR3 covers 15 residues. CDR1 is KGHSH and CDR2 is LQKENI in the germline V gene. V lost 3 bases to trimming and J lost 5 bases; unmatched junction nucleotides: 1. CDR3 sequence reads: CASSPGLAGGDTQYF. CDR3 bases: TGTGCCAGCTCACCCGGACTAGCGGGAGGAGATACGCAGTATTTT.

This chain uses TRBV27 with TRBJ2-3; no clear D gene. Trimming took off 1 base at V and 4 bases at J, with 3 bases between the two ends. Germline assignment: CDR1 MNHEY and CDR2 SMNVEV (reference sequence). The CDR3 length is 12 residues. CDR3 sequence reads: CASSLLADTQYF. CDR3 coding DNA: TGTGCCAGCAGTTTATTAGCAGATACGCAGTATTTT.

The gene calls are TRBV7-3 and TRBJ2-1; maybe TRBD1 (6 bases). This CDR3 contains 13 residues. The germline CDR1 and CDR2 sequences are SGHTA and FQGTGA. Trimming took 1 base from V and 9 from J, leaving 10 bases between them. This CDR3 reads CASSLKQGIEQFF. DNA for the CDR3: TGTGCCAGCAGCTTAAAGCAGGGGATTGAGCAGTTCTTC.